These 2 T cell receptor beta chains were all obtained from the same sample, sequenced in a study of identical twins. A single record per CDR3 protein comes from TCRdb applying MiXCR to the 5' RACE reads. This table has 450,000 to 650,000 distinct CDR3 sequences, approximately 10% appearing once. A further study also used this sample, focusing on yellow fever vaccine responses in identical twins.

The sequencing input was PBMCs. All receptors come from a woman under 30 in good health.

On this clonotype itself: Given a much more abundant clone one base away, this may be a read error. This chain uses TRBV12-3 or TRBV12-4 with TRBJ1-2; weak D call: TRBD1 (5 bases). This CDR3 is built from 13 residues. CDR3 sequence (DNA): TGTTCCAGCAGCCATCAGGGACTCTATGGCTACACCTTC. As protein: CSSSHQGLYGYTF.

This clonotype came up a few times. The J gene is TRBJ1-5, the V gene TRBV7-9; 9 bases are shared with TRBD1. The CDR3 extends over 15 amino acids. The germline gives CDR1 SEHNR, CDR2 FQNEAQ (reference sequence). V shed 3 bases and J 3 bases; nucleotides not matched to a gene: 3. This CDR3 reads CASSLTGGNNQPQHF. The CDR3 DNA reads TGTGCCAGCAGCTTGACAGGGGGTAACAATCAGCCCCAGCATTTT.